Shown below are 26 T cell receptor beta chains from a single sample sequenced in a study of shared clonotypes between healthy human individuals. Using immunoSEQ multiplex PCR, the repertoire was profiled, and TCRdb retains in-frame clones only, with some absent. The repertoire holds roughly 890,000 clones, with more than 85% as singletons. Terminally differentiated effector memory CD45RA+ cells were excluded from the naive CD8 cells, which were CD45RO-negative and positively selected for CCR7. What was sequenced was naive CD8+ T cells sorted from blood. Every receptor here comes from a man aged 25-45 years in good health.

The rearrangement links TRBV7-9 to TRBJ2-1; D perhaps matches TRBD1 (6 bases). V lost 6 bases to trimming and J lost 7 bases, with 16 bases between them. CDR3 length: 14 amino acids. Germline V gene data show CDR1 as SEHNR and CDR2 as FQNEAQ (reference sequence). The CDR3 region has the DNA TGTGCCAGCAGGCATCCCGACAGGACGAATGAGCAGTTCTTC. Translation gives CASRHPDRTNEQFF. The full variable domain, in which reference TRBV7-9 and TRBJ2-1 provide the parts outside the CDR3, is DTGVSQNPRHKITKRGQNVTFRCDPISEHNRLYWYRQTLGQGPEFLTYFQNEAQLEKSRLLSDRFSAERPKGSFSTLEIQRTEQGDSAMYLCASRHPDRTNEQFFGPGTRLTVL.

The chain carries TRBV15 and TRBJ2-7; TRBD2 matches at 10 bases. Trimming removed 4 bases from V and 4 bases from J; junction bases left unmatched: 7. The germline CDR1 and CDR2 sequences are LNHNV and YYDKDF (reference sequence). The CDR3 covers 15 residues. CDR3 sequence: CATSTRTSGAYEQYF. The DNA for the CDR3 is TGTGCCACCAGCACGCGGACTAGCGGTGCGTACGAGCAGTACTTC.

V gene TRBV27 combines with J gene TRBJ2-2; tentative D call: TRBD1 (6 bases). This CDR3 comprises 17 residues. Germline V lookup: CDR1 MNHEY, CDR2 SMNVEV (reference sequence). Trimming shortened V by 5 bases and J by 0 bases, and 16 bases separated the two germline ends. CDR3 sequence (DNA): TGTGCCAGCAGTAGGCCGGGACAACCTACGAACACCGGGGAGCTGTTTTTT. It translates to CASSRPGQPTNTGELFF.

The chain combines TRBV9 with TRBJ2-1; 13 bases are a match to TRBD2. CDR3 length: 13 residues. Germline V gene data show CDR1 as SGDLS and CDR2 as YYNGEE. J lost 8 bases, V lost 7 bases, and 3 bases had no gene match. In nucleotides, the CDR3 is TGTGCCAGCGGGACTAGCGGGATTGATGAGCAGTTCTTC. This codes for CASGTSGIDEQFF.

This clone was seen a single time. V is TRBV7-9 and J is TRBJ2-3, with 8 bases lining up with TRBD2. Germline CDR1 is SEHNR and CDR2 is FQNEAQ (reference sequence). This CDR3 has 15 amino acids. Trimming cost V 2 bases and J 1 base; bases outside gene matches: 2. The CDR3 here is CASSLRREGTDTQYF. Here the CDR3 DNA reads TGTGCCAGCAGCTTACGGCGGGAGGGCACAGATACGCAGTATTTT.

The chain has TRBV15 and TRBJ1-5; D gene ambiguous. The CDR3 has 11 amino acids. CDR1 and CDR2 (germline): LNHNV, YYDKDF (reference sequence). V lost 8 bases and J lost 4, with 6 bases in between. The CDR3: CATGFNQPQHF. The CDR3 DNA sequence: TGTGCCACCGGGTTTAATCAGCCCCAGCATTTT.

This rearrangement joins TRBV27 to TRBJ2-7, with TRBD2 matching 11 bases. From germline, CDR1 is MNHEY and CDR2 SMNVEV (reference sequence). V dropped 8 bases and J dropped 6; count of bases not matched to a gene: 9. The CDR3 is 14 residues long. CDR3 sequence (DNA): TGTGCCAGCGGACCACTAGCGGGAGATTTCGAGCAGTACTTC. Encoded protein: CASGPLAGDFEQYF.

Written as DNA, the CDR3 is TGTGCCAGCAGTTACTCGGCATCGGGGGGTGGCTACACCTTC. This gives the protein CASSYSASGGGYTF. This chain joins TRBV6-5 and TRBJ1-2, with D tentatively TRBD1 (5 bases). V was pared by 0 bases and J by 7 bases, with 12 bases between. This CDR3 region has 14 residues. From germline, CDR1 is MNHEY and CDR2 SVGAGI.

The rearrangement joins TRBV28 to TRBJ2-1, with D possibly being TRBD1 (6 bases). The V gene's germline CDR1 is MDHEN and CDR2 SYDVKM. The CDR3 has 14 amino acids. Trimming removed 5 bases at V and 2 bases at J, with 10 bases between. The CDR3 DNA sequence: TGTGCCAGCAGTGTGGGGGCGGCCTACAATGAGCAGTTCTTC. This gives the protein CASSVGAAYNEQFF.

This clone was recorded once. The V call is TRBV7-9, the J call TRBJ2-1; D is perhaps TRBD2 (5 bases). The CDR3 extends over 15 amino acids. Germline V gives CDR1 SEHNR, CDR2 FQNEAQ (reference sequence). Deletions cut 1 base from V and 7 bases from J, with 14 bases between. CDR3 protein: CASSLGPGLVNEQFF. In nucleotides, the CDR3 is TGTGCCAGCAGCTTAGGTCCGGGGTTGGTGAATGAGCAGTTCTTC. The full variable domain, its missing parts supplied by reference TRBV7-9 and TRBJ2-1, is DTGVSQNPRHKITKRGQNVTFRCDPISEHNRLYWYRQTLGQGPEFLTYFQNEAQLEKSRLLSDRFSAERPKGSFSTLEIQRTEQGDSAMYLCASSLGPGLVNEQFFGPGTRLTVL.

The J gene is TRBJ2-2, the V gene TRBV5-1; possible D gene TRBD1, 5 bases. The germline gives CDR1 SGHRS, CDR2 YFSETQ. The ends were cut back, 3 bases at V and 0 bases at J, with 15 bases in the middle. The CDR3 runs 17 residues. CDR3 protein: CASSSAPRVPNTGELFF. The CDR3 DNA sequence: TGCGCCAGCAGCTCGGCCCCCAGGGTACCGAACACCGGGGAGCTGTTTTTT.

The V gene is TRBV9, the J gene TRBJ2-2; TRBD2 aligns across 11 bases. CDR1 is SGDLS, CDR2 YYNGEE, per germline. The CDR3 loop spans 15 amino acids. The V and J ends lost 4 bases and 7 bases, in that order; junction bases with no gene match: 6. CDR3 amino acids: CASSLAGGPFGELFF. The DNA for the CDR3 is TGTGCCAGCAGCTTAGCGGGAGGGCCGTTCGGGGAGCTGTTTTTT.

This chain links TRBV15 with TRBJ1-5; D uncertain. This CDR3 is built from 14 residues. V shed 0 bases and J shed 4 bases, with 7 bases lying between them. Germline V gene lookup returns CDR1 LNHNV and CDR2 YYDKDF (reference sequence). CDR3 bases: TGTGCCACCAGCAGAGATCGGGCAAATCAGCCCCAGCATTTT. It yields the protein CATSRDRANQPQHF. The full variable domain, its missing parts supplied by reference TRBV15 and TRBJ1-5, is DAMVIQNPRYQVTQFGKPVTLSCSQTLNHNVMYWYQQKSSQAPKLLFHYYDKDFNNEADTPDNFQSRRPNTSFCFLDIRSPGLGDTAMYLCATSRDRANQPQHFGDGTRLSIL.

The V call is TRBV6-8, the J call TRBJ2-4, with 8 nucleotides matching TRBD2. The trim removed 1 base at V and 9 bases at J, leaving 11 bases unmatched. Germline assignment: CDR1 MNHGY and CDR2 SAAAGT. The CDR3 has 16 amino acids. The CDR3 nucleotides read TGTGCCAGCAGTTACTATGGCGGGAGGAACCCCGGCATTCAGTACTTC. Its translation: CASSYYGGRNPGIQYF.

This clone was seen a single time. J is TRBJ2-1 and V is TRBV28; D gene unclear. Germline loops: CDR1 MDHEN, CDR2 SYDVKM. Trimming left V 4 bases short and J 4 bases short, with 5 bases between. CDR3 length: 12 residues. This CDR3 is CASSSDYNEQFF. In DNA form, the CDR3 reads TGTGCCAGCAGTTCAGATTACAATGAGCAGTTCTTC.

J is TRBJ2-1 and V is TRBV5-6, with D hard to call. This CDR3 contains 14 residues. The ends were cut back, 4 bases at V and 0 bases at J, with 8 bases in the middle. In germline, CDR1 is SGHDT, CDR2 YYEEEE. The DNA of the CDR3 is TGTGCCAGCAGCCACTCGAGCTCCTACAATGAGCAGTTCTTC. Protein sequence: CASSHSSSYNEQFF.

The rearrangement uses TRBV6-5 and TRBJ1-2; D unresolved. This CDR3 is built from 15 residues. Trimming left V 0 bases short and J 6 bases short, with 14 bases between. Germline-derived CDR1 and CDR2 are MNHEY and SVGAGI. This CDR3 is CASSYSIGARDGYTF. The CDR3 DNA is TGTGCCAGCAGTTACTCGATAGGTGCCCGGGATGGCTACACCTTC.

The CDR3, as DNA: TGTGCCAGTAGTATAACTAGGGATGAGCAGTACTTC. This sequence encodes CASSITRDEQYF. The V call is TRBV19, the J call TRBJ2-7; maybe TRBD2 (5 bases). Trimming removed 2 bases at V and 7 bases at J, with 9 bases between. Looked up from germline, CDR1 is LNHDA and CDR2 is SQIVND (reference sequence). The CDR3 contains 12 residues.

V is TRBV30 and J is TRBJ1-2; 9 nucleotides agree with TRBD1. Germline assignment: CDR1 GTSNPN and CDR2 SVGIG (reference sequence). CDR3 length: 14 residues. V dropped 2 bases and J dropped 3; count of bases not matched to a gene: 4. The CDR3 bases are TGTGCCTGGAGTCCTGGGACAGGGTACTATGGCTACACCTTC. It encodes CAWSPGTGYYGYTF.

Note on this clone: Other DNA sequences in the same sample also yield this CDR3. The rearrangement links TRBV27 to TRBJ2-2, with unresolved D. V lost 0 bases to trimming and J lost 5 bases, with 1 base between them. This CDR3 contains 12 residues. The germline V gene has CDR1 MNHEY and CDR2 SMNVEV (reference sequence). CDR3 protein: CASSLSTGELFF. The CDR3, as DNA: TGTGCCAGCAGTTTATCAACCGGGGAGCTGTTTTTT.

CDR3 in amino acids: CASSRKAGRDNEQFF. CDR3 sequence (DNA): TGCGCCAGCAGCAGGAAAGCGGGAAGGGACAATGAGCAGTTCTTC. The chain couples TRBV5-1 to TRBJ2-1, with 7 bases identical to TRBD2. In germline, CDR1 is SGHRS, CDR2 YFSETQ. The CDR3 sequence is 15 residues long. V gave up 4 bases and J gave up 5 bases; unmatched junction bases: 9. Together with reference TRBV5-1 and TRBJ2-1, the CDR3 gives the full variable domain: KAGVTQTPRYLIKTRGQQVTLSCSPISGHRSVSWYQQTPGQGLQFLFEYFSETQRNKGNFPGRFSGRQFSNSRSEMNVSTLELGDSALYLCASSRKAGRDNEQFFGPGTRLTVL.

The V call is TRBV28, the J call TRBJ2-1; tentative D call: TRBD2 (6 bases). The length of the CDR3 is 15 residues. The ends were cut back, 6 bases at V and 3 bases at J, with 15 bases in the middle. CDR1 and CDR2 (germline): MDHEN, SYDVKM. CDR3 nucleotide sequence: TGTGCCAGCAGCCCTTCGGCGGGATACTACAATGAGCAGTTCTTC. Protein: CASSPSAGYYNEQFF.

The chain is built from TRBV5-5 and TRBJ1-2; 9 positions match TRBD1. V was pared by 1 base and J by 8 bases, with 9 bases of the junction left unmatched. Germline lookup yields CDR1 SGHKS and CDR2 YYEKEE (reference sequence). The CDR3 runs 15 residues. This chain's CDR3 is CASSLLYWDREGYTF. CDR3 bases: TGTGCCAGCAGCTTGCTATATTGGGACAGGGAGGGCTACACCTTC.

This sequence joins TRBV4-1 and TRBJ1-1, with 7 bases fitting TRBD1. Germline V gene data show CDR1 as MGHRA and CDR2 as YSYEKL. V shed 0 bases, J shed 6 bases, and the junction held 10 bases outside the gene matches. CDR3 size: 16 residues. As DNA, the CDR3 is TGCGCCAGCAGCCAAGAGCCCCGACAGGGTATGGCTGAAGCTTTCTTT. Amino acid sequence: CASSQEPRQGMAEAFF.

The chain employs TRBV19 and TRBJ2-7; tentatively, D is TRBD1 (6 bases). The V gene's germline CDR1 is LNHDA and CDR2 SQIVND (reference sequence). V was shortened by 4 bases and J by 3 bases, with 13 bases between the two germline ends. The CDR3 extends over 14 amino acids. CDR3 nucleotide sequence: TGTGCCAGTAGTAGAGGGGACACGCACTACGAGCAGTACTTC. Translation gives CASSRGDTHYEQYF.

The V gene is TRBV25-1, the J gene TRBJ2-1, with D tentatively TRBD1 (5 bases). There are 15 residues in the CDR3. Germline CDR1 reads MGHDK; CDR2 reads SYGVNS. V lost 0 bases and J 6 bases, leaving 12 bases between the germline ends. CDR3 sequence: CASSEYQGAGNEQFF. The CDR3 DNA follows: TGTGCCAGCAGTGAATATCAGGGCGCCGGCAATGAGCAGTTCTTC.